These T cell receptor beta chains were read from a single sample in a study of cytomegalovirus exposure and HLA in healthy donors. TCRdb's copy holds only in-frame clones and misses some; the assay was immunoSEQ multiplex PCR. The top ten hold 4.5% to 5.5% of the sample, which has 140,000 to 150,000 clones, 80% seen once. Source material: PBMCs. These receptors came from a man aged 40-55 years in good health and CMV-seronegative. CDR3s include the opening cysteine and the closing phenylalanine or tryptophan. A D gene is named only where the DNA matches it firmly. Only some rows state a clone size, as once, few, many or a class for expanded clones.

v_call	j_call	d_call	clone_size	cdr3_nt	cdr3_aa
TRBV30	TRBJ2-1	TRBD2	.	TGTGCCTGGAGTGAAGGGACTAGCGGGGGGGAGCAGTTCTTC	CAWSEGTSGGEQFF
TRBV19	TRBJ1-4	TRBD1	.	TGTGCCAGTACCGACGGCAGGGGGTCGGGTGAAAAACTGTTTTTT	CASTDGRGSGEKLFF
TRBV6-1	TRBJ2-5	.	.	TGTGCCAGCAGTGAAGAGGTGGGGGCTCGAGAGACCCAGTACTTC	CASSEEVGARETQYF
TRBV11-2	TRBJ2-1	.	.	TGTGCCAGCAGCAGGACAGCGAGGGGCTCCTACAATGAGCAGTTCTTC	CASSRTARGSYNEQFF
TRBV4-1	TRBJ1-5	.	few	TGCGCCAGCAGCCAAGGACAGGACAGAAGGCCCCAGCATTTT	CASSQGQDRRPQHF
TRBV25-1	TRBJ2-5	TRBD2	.	TGTGCCAGCAGGGGGACTATCGAGACCCAGTACTTC	CASRGTIETQYF
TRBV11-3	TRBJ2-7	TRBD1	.	TGTGCCAGCAGTTACAACCCGGGGACAGGGGGCTCCTACGAGCAGTACTTC	CASSYNPGTGGSYEQYF
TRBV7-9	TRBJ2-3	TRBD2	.	TGTGCCAGCAGCCTTAGCGGGGTTAGCACAGATACGCAGTATTTT	CASSLSGVSTDTQYF
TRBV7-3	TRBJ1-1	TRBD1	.	TGTGCCAGCACCCGGGACAGTACTTTCACTGAAGCTTTCTTT	CASTRDSTFTEAFF
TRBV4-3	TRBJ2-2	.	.	TGCGCCAGCAGCCAAGATGCGGGGCTCCGGGTCCGGGCCGGGGAGCTGTTTTTT	CASSQDAGLRVRAGELFF
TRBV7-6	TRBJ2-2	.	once	TGTGCCAGCAGCTACATTTTATCCGCCACCGGGGAGCTGTTTTTT	CASSYILSATGELFF
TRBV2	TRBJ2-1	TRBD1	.	TGTGCCAGCAGTGAAGCAGGGAGAAGCGGACAGGGTGGGTTCTTC	CASSEAGRSGQGGFF
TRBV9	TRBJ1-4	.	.	TGTGCCAGCAGCGTAGCCGGGACATCAACCGGAGGTGAAAAACTGTTTTTT	CASSVAGTSTGGEKLFF
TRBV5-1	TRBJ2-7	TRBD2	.	TGCGCCAGCAGCTTGGGCGCTAGCGGGGACTCCTACGAGCAGTACTTC	CASSLGASGDSYEQYF
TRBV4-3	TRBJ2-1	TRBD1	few	TGCGCCAGCAGAAGAGGACAGGCTTACAATGAGCAGTTCTTC	CASRRGQAYNEQFF
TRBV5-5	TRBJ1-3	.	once	TGTGCCAGCAGCACCTTCCAGGGGCAGTCTGGAAACACCATATATTTT	CASSTFQGQSGNTIYF
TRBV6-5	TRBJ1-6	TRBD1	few	TGTGCCAGCAAAGTGACAGGGCTCTGGTCACCCCTCCACTTT	CASKVTGLWSPLHF
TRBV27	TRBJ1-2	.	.	TGTGCCAGCAGTTTATACGGGACACAAAACTATGGCTACACCTTC	CASSLYGTQNYGYTF
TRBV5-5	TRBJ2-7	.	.	TGTGCCAGCAGCTTAGAGCAGGGAAACCTTAAGTACTTC	CASSLEQGNLKYF
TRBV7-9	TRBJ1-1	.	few	TGTACCAGCAGCCTAGGACAGAGTGAAGCTTTCTTT	CTSSLGQSEAFF
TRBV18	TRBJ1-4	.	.	TGTGCCAGCTCACTCCTCGCGGGGGCTACTAATGAAAAACTGTTTTTT	CASSLLAGATNEKLFF
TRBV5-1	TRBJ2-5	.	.	TGCGCCAGCAGCGTGACGGTAGGGGCGGGGGAGACCCAGTACTTC	CASSVTVGAGETQYF
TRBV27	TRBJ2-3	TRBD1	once	TGTGCCAGCAGAACAGGGGCCACCACAGATACGCAGTATTTT	CASRTGATTDTQYF